Listed below are T cell receptor beta chains from one sample, sequenced in a study of cytomegalovirus exposure and HLA in healthy donors. Sequenced by immunoSEQ multiplex PCR; TCRdb stores in-frame clones only, minus some. The profile covers over 150,000 clones, with roughly 80% appearing a single time and over 6% taken by the ten largest. Sample: PBMCs. The receptors here all came from a man in his thirties or forties in good health and CMV-seropositive. Each CDR3 is given with its conserved first and last residue. The order of the fields is clone size, D gene, J gene, V gene, CDR3 protein, CDR3 DNA. D genes are given only for firm matches. Size values are once, few and many counts, or a class for expanded clones, and some rows have none.

-	-	TRBJ1-2	TRBV2	CASSDLGYTF	TGTGCCAGCAGCGACTTAGGCTACACCTTC
-	-	TRBJ2-1	TRBV4-1	CASSQSPTANSYNEQFF	TGCGCCAGCAGCCAATCCCCGACAGCTAACTCCTACAATGAGCAGTTCTTC
-	TRBD2	TRBJ2-1	TRBV18	CASSPQRGVGGNEQFF	TGTGCCAGCTCACCACAGCGGGGAGTGGGGGGGAATGAGCAGTTCTTC
few	TRBD1	TRBJ1-1	TRBV9	CASSVPALGQGRPEAFF	TGTGCCAGCAGCGTCCCCGCCCTAGGACAGGGTCGTCCTGAAGCTTTCTTT
-	TRBD1	TRBJ2-7	TRBV6-5	CASRGGQGGDYEQYF	TGTGCCAGCAGGGGTGGACAGGGTGGGGACTACGAGCAGTACTTC
-	-	TRBJ2-3	TRBV30	CAWITSLAGTDTQYF	TGTGCCTGGATTACGTCGCTAGCCGGCACAGATACGCAGTATTTT
-	TRBD2	TRBJ2-3	TRBV29-1	CSVESGTRGTDTQYF	TGCAGCGTTGAGTCGGGGACTAGAGGCACAGATACGCAGTATTTT
once	TRBD1	TRBJ1-1	TRBV9	CASSPLTGVITEAFF	TGTGCCAGCAGCCCCTTGACAGGGGTCATCACTGAAGCTTTCTTT
-	-	TRBJ2-5	TRBV28	CASSLLLAVGDETQYF	TGTGCCAGCAGTTTATTGTTAGCGGTGGGAGACGAGACCCAGTACTTC
-	-	TRBJ2-5	TRBV5-6	CASSLGYQETQYF	TGTGCCAGCAGCCTCGGGTACCAAGAGACCCAGTACTTC
-	-	TRBJ2-7	TRBV6-6	CASSYPPGVPSYEQYF	TGTGCCAGCAGTTACCCCCCGGGGGTCCCTTCCTACGAGCAGTACTTC
-	-	TRBJ1-5	TRBV9	CASSPDMNQPQHF	TGTGCCAGCAGCCCGGACATGAATCAGCCCCAGCATTTT
-	-	TRBJ1-5	TRBV2	CASSTTLRRGKFYSNQPQHF	TGTGCCAGCAGCACAACTCTGAGAAGGGGCAAATTTTATAGCAATCAGCCCCAGCATTTT
-	-	TRBJ1-6	TRBV19	CASSIARGSSYNSPLHF	TGTGCCAGTAGTATAGCGAGGGGGAGCTCCTATAATTCACCCCTCCACTTT
-	-	TRBJ2-3	TRBV27	CASSLTRDTQYF	TGTGCCAGCAGCCTGACTCGAGATACGCAGTATTTT
few	TRBD2	TRBJ2-3	TRBV5-1	CASSLDGTSGADTQYF	TGCGCCAGCAGCTTAGACGGGACTAGTGGAGCAGATACGCAGTATTTT
once	-	TRBJ1-1	TRBV5-6	CASTLDWSTEAFF	TGTGCCAGCACCCTTGACTGGAGCACTGAAGCTTTCTTT
-	TRBD1	TRBJ2-5	TRBV6-9	CASSYSKGQETRPRGETQYF	TGTGCCAGCAGTTATTCGAAAGGACAGGAGACCCGACCTAGGGGGGAGACCCAGTACTTC
-	TRBD2	TRBJ2-1	TRBV12-5	CASGLAPSFQRESYNEQFF	TGTGCTAGTGGTTTGGCTCCCTCCTTCCAGCGGGAGTCCTACAATGAGCAGTTCTTC
-	TRBD1	TRBJ1-2	TRBV29-1	CSTTGVDYGYTF	TGCAGTACTACAGGGGTGGACTATGGCTACACCTTC
few	-	TRBJ2-7	TRBV6-1	CASSEALGYEQYF	TGTGCCAGCAGTGAAGCGCTAGGCTACGAGCAGTACTTC
-	-	TRBJ1-4	TRBV14	CASAEGQRTEKLFF	TGTGCCAGCGCCGAAGGACAGAGGACCGAAAAACTGTTTTTT
-	-	TRBJ1-4	TRBV29-1	CSVRKNEKLFF	TGCAGCGTGAGAAAGAATGAAAAACTGTTTTTT
-	-	TRBJ2-2	TRBV4-2	CASSHERQTGELFF	TGTGCCAGCAGCCACGAAAGACAGACCGGGGAGCTGTTTTTT
-	-	TRBJ2-1	TRBV4-1	CASSQDLGPYNEQFF	TGCGCCAGCAGCCAAGATCTGGGGCCCTACAATGAGCAGTTCTTC
-	-	TRBJ1-1	TRBV5-1	CASSTVGGTEAFF	TGCGCCAGCAGCACCGTCGGAGGGACTGAAGCTTTCTTT
few	TRBD1	TRBJ1-2	TRBV29-1	CSVADRGNGYTF	TGCAGCGTTGCCGACAGGGGTAATGGCTACACCTTC
-	TRBD1	TRBJ1-1	TRBV19	CASSTTGGMNTEAFF	TGTGCCAGTAGTACGACAGGGGGTATGAACACTGAAGCTTTCTTT
-	TRBD2	TRBJ2-7	TRBV4-2	CASSQDGLAGASEQYF	TGTGCCAGCAGCCAAGACGGACTAGCGGGAGCCTCCGAGCAGTACTTC
-	TRBD2	TRBJ2-3	TRBV2	CASMGGGSTDTQYF	TGTGCCAGCATGGGGGGGGGAAGCACAGATACGCAGTATTTT
-	TRBD1	TRBJ1-2	TRBV5-4	CASSPGGTPANYGYTF	TGTGCCAGCAGCCCAGGGGGGACACCAGCTAACTATGGCTACACCTTC